This T cell receptor (beta chain) comes out of a study of T cell changes during pregnancy in multiple sclerosis. Data came from immunoSEQ multiplex PCR; TCRdb stores just in-frame clones and leaves some out. Here the sample spans over 35,000 clones, about 92% being singletons. The V gene lost 0 bases and the J gene lost 4 bases, with 7 bases spanning the gap. From germline, CDR1 is SGDLS and CDR2 YYNGEE. The CDR3 length is 14 residues. The chain recombines TRBV9 with TRBJ1-4, with D unclear. The sequencing here drew on CD8+ T cells from peripheral blood mononuclear cells, taken in the first trimester of pregnancy. The sequence came from a female donor with multiple sclerosis, enrolled in a pregnancy study. This CDR3 reads CASSVGADNEKLFF. In DNA, the CDR3 is TGTGCCAGCAGCGTAGGGGCAGATAATGAAAAACTGTTTTTT.